The clone carrying this TCR beta chain appeared many times. Antigen specificity is unknown. Germline CDR1 reads MNHEY; CDR2 reads SVGAGI. J was trimmed by 5 bases and V by 9 bases; bases with no gene match: 7. The CDR3 runs 13 residues. The data were taken from a study of human T cells and chemical hapten exposure. Turning to the study itself: Alopecia areata, totalis or universalis affected patients, mainly female. It was small differences in pooled library volume that mainly caused per-sample TCR yields to vary.

Study findings and constraints: Patch test score rose with PT1 expanded TCRs, significant at 8, 16, 32, not 4. Expanded TCRs made up significantly more big CDR3 similarity clusters than controls did.

Stated time point: patch test 2, 6 weeks after DPC sensitization. Treatment in this sample: therapeutic diphenylcyclopropenone sensitization with weekly scalp DPC. TCRdb re-derived calls from the RACE reads in MiXCR, one entry per CDR3 protein. This sample carries 330,000 or so distinct CDR3 sequences, over 6% of them seen once, and the ten largest clones take around 6%. The sequence was collected from a woman under 30 with alopecia areata. Some clones in this sample may be carry-over from other donors' samples. Sequencing used whole blood, obtained in connection with sensitization to the hapten diphenylcyclopropenone (DPC). This chain uses TRBV6-5 with TRBJ2-7; TRBD1 agrees at 10 bases. The CDR3 DNA reads TGTGCCAGTTCCCGGGACAGGGGTAACGAGCAGTACTTC. This translates into CASSRDRGNEQYF.